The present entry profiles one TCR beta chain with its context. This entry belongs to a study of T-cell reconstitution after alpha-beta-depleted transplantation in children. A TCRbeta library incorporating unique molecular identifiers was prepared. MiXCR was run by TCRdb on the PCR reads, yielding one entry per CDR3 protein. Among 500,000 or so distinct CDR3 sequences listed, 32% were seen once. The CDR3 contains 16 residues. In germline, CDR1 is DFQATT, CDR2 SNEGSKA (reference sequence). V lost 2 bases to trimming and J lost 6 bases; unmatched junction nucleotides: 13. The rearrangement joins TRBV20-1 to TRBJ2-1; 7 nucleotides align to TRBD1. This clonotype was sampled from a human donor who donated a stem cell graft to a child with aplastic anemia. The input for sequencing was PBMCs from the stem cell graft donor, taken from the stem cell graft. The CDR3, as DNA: TGCAGTGCTAGACCATTCCGGGACAGAGTATCCAATGAGCAGTTCTTC. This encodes CSARPFRDRVSNEQFF.